Listed below are T cell receptor beta chains from one sample, sequenced in a study of T cell changes during pregnancy in multiple sclerosis. The repertoire was sequenced with immunoSEQ multiplex PCR; TCRdb's copy has only in-frame clones and lacks some. The repertoire holds roughly 59,000 clones, with around 90% as singletons. The starting material was peripheral blood, obtained in the third trimester of pregnancy. The receptors here all came from a female donor in good health, enrolled as a control in a pregnancy study. Each CDR3 is given with its conserved first and last residue. A D gene is named only where the DNA matches it firmly. Clone size is shown for a subset of rows, as once, few, many or a class of expanded clone.

V gene	D gene	clone size	CDR3 length	J gene	CDR3 DNA	CDR3 protein
TRBV28	.	.	17	TRBJ2-2	TGTGCCAGCAGTTCCCTCGAGGGCCCCCCCTACACCGGGGAGCTGTTTTTT	CASSSLEGPPYTGELFF
TRBV6-6	TRBD1	once	16	TRBJ1-4	TGTGCCAGCACCTTAGGACAGGGGGCTCGAGATGAAAAACTGTTTTTT	CASTLGQGARDEKLFF
TRBV7-2	.	once	15	TRBJ2-5	TGTGCCAGCAGCCTATTGGGGGGAGGCCAAGAGACCCAGTACTTC	CASSLLGGGQETQYF
TRBV27	TRBD1	.	15	TRBJ2-1	TGTGCCAGCATCCCCCGAGGGGGCGCCGGCAATGAGCAGTTCTTC	CASIPRGGAGNEQFF
TRBV19	.	.	14	TRBJ1-6	TGTGCCAGTAGAGGAGGGGCCGAGAATTCACCCCTCCACTTT	CASRGGAENSPLHF
TRBV25-1	.	.	14	TRBJ1-5	TGTGCCAGCAGTGAATCGAGAGTAGATCAGCCCCAGCATTTT	CASSESRVDQPQHF
TRBV7-2	.	.	14	TRBJ1-5	TGTGCTTCCAGCTCTCGGGGGGGCAATCAGCCCCAGCATTTT	CASSSRGGNQPQHF
TRBV19	.	once	15	TRBJ1-1	TGTGCCAGTAGTATAGCGTCTTCGGTGGACACTGAAGCTTTCTTT	CASSIASSVDTEAFF
TRBV7-9	TRBD1	.	13	TRBJ1-1	TGTGCCAGCAGCCAATTTTCAGGGGGTGAGGCTTTCTTT	CASSQFSGGEAFF
TRBV6-1	.	.	13	TRBJ1-2	TGTGCCAGCAGTGAAGCCACTGTTTATGGCTACACCTTC	CASSEATVYGYTF
TRBV5-6	TRBD1	once	17	TRBJ1-1	TGTGCCAGCAGCTTGGGACGACGGACAGGGTTGGGTACTGAAGCTTTCTTT	CASSLGRRTGLGTEAFF
TRBV18	TRBD1	.	16	TRBJ1-6	TGTGCCAGCTCACGACAGGGGGAGTCCTATAATTCACCCCTCCACTTT	CASSRQGESYNSPLHF
TRBV13	.	.	11	TRBJ2-7	TGTGCCAGCGAGCGATGGGAGGAGCAGTACTTC	CASERWEEQYF
TRBV28	.	.	12	TRBJ1-1	TGTGCCACCTGGCCCCGTTTCACTGAAGCTTTCTTT	CATWPRFTEAFF
TRBV6-1	.	once	11	TRBJ1-5	TGTGCCAGCAGTGATGTAAAGCCCCAGCATTTT	CASSDVKPQHF
TRBV7-3	.	.	13	TRBJ1-1	TGTGCCAGTGGGACCGGGGGAAACACTGAAGCTTTCTTT	CASGTGGNTEAFF
TRBV28	.	few	15	TRBJ2-5	TGTGCCAGCAGGGAGGGCACTGAGTACCAAGAGACCCAGTACTTC	CASREGTEYQETQYF
TRBV27	.	.	13	TRBJ2-1	TGTGCCAGCAGCTACTCCTCCTACAATGAGCAGTTCTTC	CASSYSSYNEQFF
TRBV2	TRBD1	.	15	TRBJ1-5	TGTGCCAGCAGAATATTGGACAGGGAGGGCCAGCCCCAGCATTTT	CASRILDREGQPQHF
TRBV19	TRBD1	.	15	TRBJ1-4	TGTGCCAGTAGTATTTACAGGGGGACTAATGAAAAACTGTTTTTT	CASSIYRGTNEKLFF
TRBV4-3	.	.	13	TRBJ1-2	TGCGCCAGCAGCCCAGAAGCCCTCTATGGCTACACCTTC	CASSPEALYGYTF
TRBV18	TRBD1	.	15	TRBJ2-7	TGTGCCAGCTCACCCGGACAGGGAGCCCTCGGCGAGCAGTACTTC	CASSPGQGALGEQYF